This paragraph reports one TCR beta chain. These data come from a study of tumor-infiltrating lymphocytes in oesophageal squamous cell carcinoma. The CDR3 is 17 residues long. Germline V gives CDR1 SGHVS, CDR2 FNYEAQ. TCRdb itself ran the PCR reads through MiXCR, one entry per CDR3 protein. The sample has some 11,000 distinct CDR3 sequences, about 50% seen once. The genes are TRBV7-6 and TRBJ2-1; 9 bases line up with TRBD2. Matching the DNA end better, TRBJ2-7 makes the J call doubtful. The clonotype originates from a female donor with esophageal squamous cell carcinoma. The sample was esophageal tumor tissue. CDR3 nucleotides: TGTGCCAGCAGCCCAGCAGCTAGCGGGATCTTCTGGAATGAGCAGTACTTC. Protein sequence: CASSPAASGIFWNEQYF.